A single sample gave rise to the 23 T cell receptor beta chains below, sequenced in a study of siplizumab effects on memory and regulatory T cells. Data came from immunoSEQ multiplex PCR; TCRdb stores just in-frame clones and leaves some out. The table shows around 110,000 clones, with roughly 94% occurring only once. The sequenced sample was non-Treg CD4+ T cells sorted from blood. Every receptor here comes from a human donor in good health.

The CDR3 protein is CASSPSYEQYF. CDR3 bases: TGCGCCAGCAGCCCCTCCTACGAGCAGTACTTC. The genes are TRBV10-1 and TRBJ2-7; D not resolved. This CDR3 has 11 residues. Germline CDR1 is WNHNN and CDR2 is SYGVQD (reference sequence). Trimming removed 6 bases from V and 0 bases from J, with 3 bases in between.

The V call is TRBV5-1, the J call TRBJ1-2, with 9 bases aligning to TRBD1. CDR1 is SGHRS and CDR2 is YFSETQ in the germline V gene. The CDR3 length is 16 residues. After removal of 3 bases from V and 3 bases from J, the junction contained 9 bases not matched to a gene. CDR3 in amino acids: CASSSPGTGRDYGYTF. In nucleotides, the CDR3 is TGCGCCAGCAGCTCCCCCGGGACAGGGCGAGACTATGGCTACACCTTC.

This chain links TRBV19 with TRBJ2-3, with 12 bases identical to TRBD2. The trim removed 5 bases at V and 2 bases at J, leaving 11 bases unmatched. This CDR3 contains 18 residues. Germline V gives CDR1 LNHDA, CDR2 SQIVND (reference sequence). For the CDR3, the DNA is TGTGCCAGTAGTCTTCGGACTAGCGGGACACTGTACACAGATACGCAGTATTTT. Its protein product is CASSLRTSGTLYTDTQYF.

The rearrangement uses TRBV19 and TRBJ1-5, with D possibly matching TRBD1 (6 bases). The CDR3 is 17 residues long. Germline loops: CDR1 LNHDA, CDR2 SQIVND (reference sequence). The germline V and J ends were trimmed by 4 bases and 2 bases, with 18 bases remaining between them. CDR3 in DNA: TGTGCCAGTAGTACAGCTGCCAGGGGTCGGGGCAATCAGCCCCAGCATTTT. Residues: CASSTAARGRGNQPQHF.

The chain combines TRBV7-8 with TRBJ1-5, with D unclear. The CDR3 covers 13 residues. The V gene lost 2 bases and the J gene lost 5 bases, with 7 bases spanning the gap. Germline lookup yields CDR1 SGHVS and CDR2 FQNEAQ. The CDR3 region has the DNA TGTGCCAGCAGCTTACCCGGATATCAGCCCCAGCATTTT. Translating gives CASSLPGYQPQHF.

The chain has TRBV7-9 and TRBJ2-2; perhaps TRBD2 as D (5 bases). This CDR3 has 15 amino acids. Germline loops: CDR1 SEHNR, CDR2 FQNEAQ (reference sequence). Trimming stripped 5 bases from V and 2 bases from J, with 12 bases between. This CDR3 reads CASSQLDPNTGELFF. In DNA form, the CDR3 reads TGTGCCAGCAGCCAACTAGATCCCAACACCGGGGAGCTGTTTTTT.

This chain links TRBV18 with TRBJ2-7, with 8 bases lining up with TRBD1. Germline values: CDR1 KGHSH, CDR2 LQKENI. There are 15 residues in the CDR3. V was clipped by 3 bases and J by 2 bases; unmatched bases: 6. In DNA form, the CDR3 reads TGTGCCAGCTCACCCGGACAGGGCCTTACCTACGAGCAGTACTTC. It encodes CASSPGQGLTYEQYF.

The V gene is TRBV6-5, the J gene TRBJ2-7, with 7 bases fitting TRBD1. From germline, CDR1 is MNHEY and CDR2 SVGAGI. This CDR3 contains 12 residues. With 5 bases clipped from V and 5 bases from J, the junction kept 3 bases outside the gene matches. CDR3 sequence: CASSAQGDEQYF. CDR3 DNA: TGTGCCAGCAGTGCCCAGGGGGACGAGCAGTACTTC.

This chain links TRBV5-8 with TRBJ1-4, with a possible D match to TRBD1 (6 bases). The CDR3 consists of 14 residues. In germline, CDR1 is SGHTS, CDR2 YDEGEE. V was cut by 2 bases and J by 6 bases, with 11 bases left in between. DNA of the CDR3: TGTGCCAGCAGCTTTGGGCAGGGGCATGAAAAACTGTTTTTT. Amino acid sequence: CASSFGQGHEKLFF.

V is TRBV6-1 and J is TRBJ1-2; D unresolved. The CDR3 is 14 amino acids. CDR1 is MNHNS and CDR2 is SASEGT in the germline V gene. The V end was cut by 5 bases, the J end by 4 bases, with 14 bases between. CDR3 loop: CASSKERESYGYTF. Here the CDR3 DNA reads TGTGCCAGCAGTAAAGAGAGGGAGAGCTATGGCTACACCTTC.

V gene TRBV7-2 combines with J gene TRBJ1-2; 11 bases are a match to TRBD1. The J segment lost 4 bases and the V segment lost 6 bases, leaving 10 bases of the junction unmatched. The CDR3 sequence is 16 residues long. Germline V gives CDR1 SGHTA, CDR2 FQGNSA. CDR3 region: CASSRTGGAGSYGYTF. The CDR3 coding sequence is TGTGCCAGCAGTCGGACAGGGGGCGCCGGGAGCTATGGCTACACCTTC.

This sequence joins TRBV6-5 and TRBJ1-5, with unresolved D. V was cut by 6 bases and J by 3 bases, with 9 bases left in between. The CDR3 totals 13 residues. CDR1 MNHEY and CDR2 SVGAGI come from the germline V gene. CDR3 amino acids: CASRARVNQPQHF. The CDR3 nucleotides are TGTGCCAGCAGAGCTAGGGTCAATCAGCCCCAGCATTTT.

V and J are TRBV11-1 and TRBJ1-1, with a possible D match to TRBD1 (5 bases). V gave up 5 bases and J gave up 1 base, with 17 bases separating them. This CDR3 has 16 residues. Germline V gene data show CDR1 as SGHAT and CDR2 as FQDESV (reference sequence). CDR3 in amino acids: CASSQRGVRTNTEAFF. In DNA, the CDR3 is TGTGCCAGCAGCCAGCGGGGGGTTCGTACGAACACTGAAGCTTTCTTT.

The chain is built from TRBV6-5 and TRBJ2-7, with 7 bases identical to TRBD1. Trimming at V came to 2 bases and at J to 4 bases, leaving 5 bases not matched to a gene. Germline-derived CDR1 and CDR2 are MNHEY and SVGAGI. The CDR3 is 14 amino acids. CDR3 DNA: TGTGCCAGCAGTTACGGCAGGGGGAATTACGAGCAGTACTTC. This translates into CASSYGRGNYEQYF.

Regarding this clone: This specimen includes other DNA sequences encoding the same CDR3. The rearrangement links TRBV19 to TRBJ1-4; no firm D call. The germline V and J ends were trimmed by 7 bases and 3 bases, with 18 bases remaining between them. The germline V gene encodes CDR1 LNHDA and CDR2 SQIVND (reference sequence). The CDR3 loop spans 16 amino acids. CDR3 sequence reads: CASTRLGVASNEKLFF. The CDR3 nucleotides are TGTGCCAGTACCAGGCTCGGAGTTGCATCTAATGAAAAACTGTTTTTT.

The chain has TRBV7-9 and TRBJ2-1; D uncertain. In germline, CDR1 is SEHNR, CDR2 FQNEAQ (reference sequence). The CDR3 loop spans 17 amino acids. Trimming stripped 6 bases from V and 4 bases from J, with 22 bases between. The DNA for the CDR3 is TGTGCCAGCAGGTATCCATTTTCCCTAGAGGTTTACAATGAGCAGTTCTTC. Its protein product is CASRYPFSLEVYNEQFF.

The CDR3 spells CASRPLAGGQETQYF. The CDR3 DNA sequence: TGTGCCAGCAGGCCTCTAGCGGGCGGCCAAGAGACCCAGTACTTC. The V and J genes are TRBV5-6 and TRBJ2-5; 8 nucleotides agree with TRBD2. The CDR3 covers 15 residues. With 5 bases clipped from V and 1 base from J, the junction kept 7 bases outside the gene matches. Per germline, CDR1 SGHDT and CDR2 YYEEEE.

The chain employs TRBV18 and TRBJ2-4; 10 bases line up with TRBD1. The CDR3 has 15 residues. J gave up 8 bases and V 0 bases, and 4 bases lay outside the gene matches. Germline assignment: CDR1 KGHSH and CDR2 LQKENI. In DNA, the CDR3 is TGTGCCAGCTCACCACCGGGACAGGGGAGCGACATTCAGTACTTC. This sequence encodes CASSPPGQGSDIQYF.

This rearrangement joins TRBV5-1 to TRBJ2-5, with TRBD2 identical over 7 bases. The germline V gene encodes CDR1 SGHRS and CDR2 YFSETQ. Unmatched junction bases numbered 10, after V lost 4 bases and J lost 1 base. The CDR3 spans 16 residues. The CDR3 region is CASSNGGNLGQETQYF. CDR3 nucleotide sequence: TGCGCCAGCAGCAACGGGGGGAATCTGGGCCAAGAGACCCAGTACTTC. The variable domain in full, completed from reference TRBV5-1 and TRBJ2-5, reads KAGVTQTPRYLIKTRGQQVTLSCSPISGHRSVSWYQQTPGQGLQFLFEYFSETQRNKGNFPGRFSGRQFSNSRSEMNVSTLELGDSALYLCASSNGGNLGQETQYFGPGTRLLVL.

This clone occurred a few times. Here the CDR3 DNA reads TGTGCAAGTCGCGCAGGGGTTACTACTAATGAAAAACTGTTTTTT. Amino acid sequence: CASRAGVTTNEKLFF. This rearrangement joins TRBV12-2 to TRBJ1-4; the table's D call, TRBD1, was not checked against the DNA. TRBV12-2 is termed a pseudogene. The CDR3 is 15 amino acids.

The CDR3 coding sequence is TGCGCCGCAGAGAGGGGAAAAAACACTGAAGCTTTCTTT. Its translation is CAAERGKNTEAFF. V usage is TRBV4-1 and J usage is TRBJ1-1, with D perhaps TRBD1 (5 bases). V was shortened by 11 bases and J by 2 bases, with 15 bases between the two germline ends. CDR1 and CDR2 from the germline V gene are MGHRA and YSYEKL. There are 13 residues in the CDR3.

The rearrangement joins TRBV30 to TRBJ1-2; D might be TRBD1 (6 bases). V was pared by 7 bases and J by 0 bases, with 12 bases between. The CDR3 is 13 residues long. Germline V CDR1 and CDR2: GTSNPN, SVGIG (reference sequence). The CDR3 DNA reads TGTGCCTCCGGAGGGGGGGCTAACTATGGCTACACCTTC. Translating it yields CASGGGANYGYTF.

V usage is TRBV6-5 and J usage is TRBJ1-1; D is undetermined. Trimming removed 0 bases at V and 0 bases at J, with 8 bases between. Germline V gene sequence: CDR1 MNHEY, CDR2 SVGAGI. This CDR3 is 15 amino acids long. CDR3 region: CASSYSPGLNTEAFF. The CDR3 DNA is TGTGCCAGCAGTTACTCGCCGGGTTTGAACACTGAAGCTTTCTTT.